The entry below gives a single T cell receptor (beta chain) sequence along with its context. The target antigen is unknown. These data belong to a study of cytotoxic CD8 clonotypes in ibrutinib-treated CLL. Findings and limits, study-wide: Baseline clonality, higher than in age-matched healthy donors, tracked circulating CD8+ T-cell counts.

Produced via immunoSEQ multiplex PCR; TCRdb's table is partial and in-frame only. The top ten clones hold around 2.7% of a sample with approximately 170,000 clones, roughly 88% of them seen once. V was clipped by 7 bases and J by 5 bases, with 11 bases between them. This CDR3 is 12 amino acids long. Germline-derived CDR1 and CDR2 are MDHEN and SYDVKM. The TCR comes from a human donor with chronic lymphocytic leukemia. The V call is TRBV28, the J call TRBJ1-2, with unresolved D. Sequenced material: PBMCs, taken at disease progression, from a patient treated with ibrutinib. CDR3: CASNPGVYGYTF. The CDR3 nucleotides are TGTGCCAGCAATCCCGGGGTTTATGGCTACACCTTC.